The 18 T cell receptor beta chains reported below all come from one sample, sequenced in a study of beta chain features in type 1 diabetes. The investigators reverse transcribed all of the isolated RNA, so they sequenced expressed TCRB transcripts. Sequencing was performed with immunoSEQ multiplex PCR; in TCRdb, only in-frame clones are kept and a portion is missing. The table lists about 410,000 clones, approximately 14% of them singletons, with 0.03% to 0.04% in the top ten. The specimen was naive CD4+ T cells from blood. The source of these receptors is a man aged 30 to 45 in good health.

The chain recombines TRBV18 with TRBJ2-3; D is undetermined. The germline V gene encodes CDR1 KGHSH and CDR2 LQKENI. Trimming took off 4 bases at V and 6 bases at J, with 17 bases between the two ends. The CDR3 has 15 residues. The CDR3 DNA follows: TGTGCCAGCTCACTGTTCCACGGTCGCCAGGATACGCAGTATTTT. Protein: CASSLFHGRQDTQYF.

The CDR3 here is CASSQGRQGPSGANVLTF. CDR3 DNA: TGCGCCAGCAGCCAAGGTCGACAGGGACCTTCTGGGGCCAACGTCCTGACTTTC. This sequence joins TRBV4-1 and TRBJ2-6, with 7 positions matching TRBD1. The CDR3 consists of 18 residues. Germline V gene lookup returns CDR1 MGHRA and CDR2 YSYEKL. The J segment lost 1 base and the V segment lost 1 base, leaving 7 bases of the junction unmatched.

CDR3 bases: TGCGCCAGCCCAACCCGTAAGTACGAGCAGTACTTC. It encodes CASPTRKYEQYF. The chain links TRBV4-3 to TRBJ2-7; D gene ambiguous. Germline lookup yields CDR1 LGHNA and CDR2 YSLEER. Trimming cost V 8 bases and J 4 bases, with 12 bases left between them. The CDR3 is 12 residues long.

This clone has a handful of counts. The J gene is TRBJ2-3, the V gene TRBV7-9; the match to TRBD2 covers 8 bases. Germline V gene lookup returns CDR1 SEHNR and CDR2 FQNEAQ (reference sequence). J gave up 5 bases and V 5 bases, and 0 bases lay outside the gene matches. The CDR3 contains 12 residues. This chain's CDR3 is CASSRGGDTQYF. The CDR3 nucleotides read TGTGCCAGCAGCCGGGGGGGAGATACGCAGTATTTT.

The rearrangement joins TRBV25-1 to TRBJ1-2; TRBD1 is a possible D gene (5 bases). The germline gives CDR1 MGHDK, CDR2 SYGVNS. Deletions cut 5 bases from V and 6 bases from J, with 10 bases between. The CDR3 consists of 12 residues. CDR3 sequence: CASSLGDHGYTF. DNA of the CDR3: TGTGCCAGCAGTCTGGGGGATCATGGCTACACCTTC.

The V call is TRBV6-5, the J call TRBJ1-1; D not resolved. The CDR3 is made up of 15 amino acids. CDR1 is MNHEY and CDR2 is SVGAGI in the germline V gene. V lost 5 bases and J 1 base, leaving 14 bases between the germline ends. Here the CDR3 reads CASSTSVGWNTEAFF. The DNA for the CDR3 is TGTGCCAGCAGTACCTCAGTGGGCTGGAACACTGAAGCTTTCTTT.

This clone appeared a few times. This CDR3 reads CASSREAGYGETQYF. CDR3 nucleotides: TGTGCCAGCAGCCGAGAGGCTGGGTACGGGGAGACCCAGTACTTC. The chain joins TRBV4-2 to TRBJ2-5; D is undetermined. V gave up 4 bases and J gave up 5 bases, with 17 bases separating them. This CDR3 contains 15 residues. Germline CDR1 and CDR2: LGHNA and YNFKEQ.

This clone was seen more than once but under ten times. The CDR3 nucleotides read TGTGCCAGCAGCATCAGCTCTGGGGCCAACGTCCTGACTTTC. Its translation is CASSISSGANVLTF. The V call is TRBV4-2, the J call TRBJ2-6; D unclear. From germline, CDR1 is LGHNA and CDR2 YNFKEQ. V lost 5 bases, J lost 0 bases, and 5 bases lay in between. This CDR3 is built from 14 residues.

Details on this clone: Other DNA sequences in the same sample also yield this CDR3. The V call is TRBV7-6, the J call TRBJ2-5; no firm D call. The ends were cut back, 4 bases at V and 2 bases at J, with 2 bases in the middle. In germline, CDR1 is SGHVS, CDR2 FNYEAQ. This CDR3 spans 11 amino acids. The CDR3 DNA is TGTGCCAGCAGCTCACAAGAGACCCAGTACTTC. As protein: CASSSQETQYF. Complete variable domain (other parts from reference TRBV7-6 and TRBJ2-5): GAGVSQSPRYKVTKRGQDVALRCDPISGHVSLYWYRQALGQGPEFLTYFNYEAQQDKSGLPNDRFSAERPEGSISTLTIQRTEQRDSAMYRCASSSQETQYFGPGTRLLVL.

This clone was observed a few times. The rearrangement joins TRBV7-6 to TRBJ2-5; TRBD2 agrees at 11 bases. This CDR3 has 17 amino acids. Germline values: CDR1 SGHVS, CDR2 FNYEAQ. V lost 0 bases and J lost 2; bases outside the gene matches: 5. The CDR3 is CASSLAGLAGLQETQYF. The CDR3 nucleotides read TGTGCCAGCAGCTTAGCTGGACTAGCGGGTCTGCAAGAGACCCAGTACTTC.

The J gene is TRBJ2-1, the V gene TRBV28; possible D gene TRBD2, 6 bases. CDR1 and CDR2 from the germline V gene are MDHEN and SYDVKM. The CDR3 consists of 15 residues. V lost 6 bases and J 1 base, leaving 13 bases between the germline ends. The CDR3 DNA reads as TGTGCCAGCAGGCCGATCGGGACTTCCTACAATGAGCAGTTCTTC. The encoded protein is CASRPIGTSYNEQFF.

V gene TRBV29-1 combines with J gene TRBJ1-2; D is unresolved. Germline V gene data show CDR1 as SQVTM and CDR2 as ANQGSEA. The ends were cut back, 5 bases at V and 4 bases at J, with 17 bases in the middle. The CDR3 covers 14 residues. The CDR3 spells CSVYGEWRAYGYTF. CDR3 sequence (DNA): TGCAGCGTTTATGGGGAGTGGAGGGCCTATGGCTACACCTTC.

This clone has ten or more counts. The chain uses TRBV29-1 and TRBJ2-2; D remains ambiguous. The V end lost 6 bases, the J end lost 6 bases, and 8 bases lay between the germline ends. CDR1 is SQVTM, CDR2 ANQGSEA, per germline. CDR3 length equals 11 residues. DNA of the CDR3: TGCAGCGTGAGGTCTGCCGGGGAGCTGTTTTTT. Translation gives CSVRSAGELFF.

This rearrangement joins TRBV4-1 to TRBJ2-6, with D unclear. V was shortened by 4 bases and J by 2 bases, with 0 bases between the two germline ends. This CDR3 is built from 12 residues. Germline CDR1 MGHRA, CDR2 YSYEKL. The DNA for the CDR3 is TGCGCCAGCAGCCCTGGGGCCAACGTCCTGACTTTC. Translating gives CASSPGANVLTF.

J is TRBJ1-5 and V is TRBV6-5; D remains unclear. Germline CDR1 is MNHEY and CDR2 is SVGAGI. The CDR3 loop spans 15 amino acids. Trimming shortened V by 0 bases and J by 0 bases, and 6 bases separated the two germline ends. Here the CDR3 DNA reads TGTGCCAGCAGTTACTCGCCAAATAGCAATCAGCCCCAGCATTTT. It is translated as CASSYSPNSNQPQHF.

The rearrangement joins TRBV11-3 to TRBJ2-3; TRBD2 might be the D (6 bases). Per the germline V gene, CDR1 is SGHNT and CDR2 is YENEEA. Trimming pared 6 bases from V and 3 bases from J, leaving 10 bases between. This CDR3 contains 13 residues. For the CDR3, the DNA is TGTGCCAGCAGAACCGCGGGGACAGATACGCAGTATTTT. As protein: CASRTAGTDTQYF.

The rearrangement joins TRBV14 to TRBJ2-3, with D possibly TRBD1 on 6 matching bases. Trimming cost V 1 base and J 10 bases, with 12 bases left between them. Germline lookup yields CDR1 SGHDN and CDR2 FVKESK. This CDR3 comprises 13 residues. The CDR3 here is CASSQVRPGAQYF. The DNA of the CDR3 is TGTGCCAGCAGCCAAGTTCGGCCAGGGGCGCAGTATTTT.

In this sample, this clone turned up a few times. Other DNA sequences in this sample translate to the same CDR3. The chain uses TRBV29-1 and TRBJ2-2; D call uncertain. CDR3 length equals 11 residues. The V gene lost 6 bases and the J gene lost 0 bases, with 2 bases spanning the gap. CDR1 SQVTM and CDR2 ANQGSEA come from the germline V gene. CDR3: CSVANTGELFF. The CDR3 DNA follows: TGCAGCGTCGCGAACACCGGGGAGCTGTTTTTT.